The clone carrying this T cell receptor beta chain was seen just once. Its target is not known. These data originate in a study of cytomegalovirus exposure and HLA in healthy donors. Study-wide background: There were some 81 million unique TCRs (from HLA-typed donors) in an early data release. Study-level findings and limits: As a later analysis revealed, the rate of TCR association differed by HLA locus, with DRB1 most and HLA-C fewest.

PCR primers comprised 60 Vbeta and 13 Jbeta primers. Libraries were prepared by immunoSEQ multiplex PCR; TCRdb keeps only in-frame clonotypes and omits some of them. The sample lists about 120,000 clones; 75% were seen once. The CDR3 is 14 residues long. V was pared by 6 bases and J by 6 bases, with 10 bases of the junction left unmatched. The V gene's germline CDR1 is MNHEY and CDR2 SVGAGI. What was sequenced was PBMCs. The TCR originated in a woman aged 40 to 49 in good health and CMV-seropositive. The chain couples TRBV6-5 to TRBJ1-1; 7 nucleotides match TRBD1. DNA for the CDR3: TGTGCCAGCAGAACGACAGGGCGGGACGCTGAAGCTTTCTTT. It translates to CASRTTGRDAEAFF.